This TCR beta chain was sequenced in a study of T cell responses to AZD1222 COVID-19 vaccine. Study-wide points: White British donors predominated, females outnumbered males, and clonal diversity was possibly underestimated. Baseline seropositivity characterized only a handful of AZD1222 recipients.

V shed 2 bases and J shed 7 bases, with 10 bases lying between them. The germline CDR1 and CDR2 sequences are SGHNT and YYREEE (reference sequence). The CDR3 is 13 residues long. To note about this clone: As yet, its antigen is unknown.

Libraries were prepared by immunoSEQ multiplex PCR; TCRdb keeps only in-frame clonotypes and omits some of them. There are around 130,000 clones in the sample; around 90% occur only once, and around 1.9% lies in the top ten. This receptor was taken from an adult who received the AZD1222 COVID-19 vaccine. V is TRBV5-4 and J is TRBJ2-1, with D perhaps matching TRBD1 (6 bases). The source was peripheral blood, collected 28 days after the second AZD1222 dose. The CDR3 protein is CASSFAGANEQFF. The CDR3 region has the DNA TGTGCCAGCAGCTTTGCAGGGGCGAATGAGCAGTTCTTC.